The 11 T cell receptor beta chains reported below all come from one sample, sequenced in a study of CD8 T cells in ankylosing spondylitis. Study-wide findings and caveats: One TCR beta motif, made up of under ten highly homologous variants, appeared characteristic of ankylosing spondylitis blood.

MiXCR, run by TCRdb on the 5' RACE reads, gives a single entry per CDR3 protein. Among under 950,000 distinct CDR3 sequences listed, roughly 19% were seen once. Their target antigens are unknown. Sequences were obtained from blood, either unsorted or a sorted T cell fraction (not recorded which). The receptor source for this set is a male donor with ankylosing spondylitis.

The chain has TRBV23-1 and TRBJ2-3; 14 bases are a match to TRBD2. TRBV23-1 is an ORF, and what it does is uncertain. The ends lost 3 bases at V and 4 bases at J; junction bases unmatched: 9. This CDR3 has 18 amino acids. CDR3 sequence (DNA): TGCGCCAGCAGTCATTCAGGAGGGACTAGCGGGAGACCAGATACGCAGTATTTT. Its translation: CASSHSGGTSGRPDTQYF.

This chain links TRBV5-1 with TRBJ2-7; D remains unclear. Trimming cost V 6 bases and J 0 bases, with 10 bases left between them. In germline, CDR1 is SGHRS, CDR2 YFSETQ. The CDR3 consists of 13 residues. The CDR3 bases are TGCGCCAGCAAAGCCAGAGACTCCTACGAGCAGTACTTC. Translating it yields CASKARDSYEQYF.

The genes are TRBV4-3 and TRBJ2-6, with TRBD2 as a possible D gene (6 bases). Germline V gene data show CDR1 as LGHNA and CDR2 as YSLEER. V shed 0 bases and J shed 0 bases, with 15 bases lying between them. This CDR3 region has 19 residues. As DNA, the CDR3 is TGCGCCAGCAGCCAAGATCGTATGAGCGGGTACTCTGGGGCCAACGTCCTGACTTTC. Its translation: CASSQDRMSGYSGANVLTF.

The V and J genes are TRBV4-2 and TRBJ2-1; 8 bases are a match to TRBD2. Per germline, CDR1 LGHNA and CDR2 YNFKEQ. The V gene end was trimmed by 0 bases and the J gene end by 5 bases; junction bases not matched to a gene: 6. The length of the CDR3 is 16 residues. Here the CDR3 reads CASSQDPAGENNEQFF. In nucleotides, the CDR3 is TGTGCCAGCAGCCAAGATCCAGCGGGAGAAAACAATGAGCAGTTCTTC.

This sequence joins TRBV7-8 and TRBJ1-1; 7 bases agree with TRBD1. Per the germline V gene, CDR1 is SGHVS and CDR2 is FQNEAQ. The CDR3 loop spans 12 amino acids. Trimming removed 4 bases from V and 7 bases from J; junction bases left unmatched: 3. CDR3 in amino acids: CASSWGQLEAFF. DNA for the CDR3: TGTGCCAGCAGCTGGGGACAGCTTGAAGCTTTCTTT.

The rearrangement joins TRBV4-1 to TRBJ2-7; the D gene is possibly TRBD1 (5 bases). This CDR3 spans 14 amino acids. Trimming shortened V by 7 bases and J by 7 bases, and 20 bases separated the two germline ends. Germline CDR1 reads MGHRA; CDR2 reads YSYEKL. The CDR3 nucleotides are TGCGCCAGCAAGTCCAGGGTCTCCTACGAGGAGCAGTACTTC. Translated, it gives CASKSRVSYEEQYF.

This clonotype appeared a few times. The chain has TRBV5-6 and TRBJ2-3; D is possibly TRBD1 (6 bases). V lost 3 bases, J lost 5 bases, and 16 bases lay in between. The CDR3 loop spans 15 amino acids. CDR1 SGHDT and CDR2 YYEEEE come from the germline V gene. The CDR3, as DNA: TGTGCCAGCAGCTCAGGGGTCTGGGCCTTAGATACGCAGTATTTT. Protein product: CASSSGVWALDTQYF. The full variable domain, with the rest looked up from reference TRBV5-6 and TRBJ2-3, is DAGVTQSPTHLIKTRGQQVTLRCSPKSGHDTVSWYQQALGQGPQFIFQYYEEEERQRGNFPDRFSGHQFPNYSSELNVNALLLGDSALYLCASSSGVWALDTQYFGPGTRLTVL.

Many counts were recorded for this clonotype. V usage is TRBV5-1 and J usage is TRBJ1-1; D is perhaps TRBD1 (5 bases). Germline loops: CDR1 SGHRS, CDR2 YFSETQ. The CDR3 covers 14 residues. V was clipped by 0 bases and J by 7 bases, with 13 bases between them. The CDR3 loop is CASSLAVRGIEAFF. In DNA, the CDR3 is TGCGCCAGCAGCTTGGCCGTCCGGGGGATTGAAGCTTTCTTT.

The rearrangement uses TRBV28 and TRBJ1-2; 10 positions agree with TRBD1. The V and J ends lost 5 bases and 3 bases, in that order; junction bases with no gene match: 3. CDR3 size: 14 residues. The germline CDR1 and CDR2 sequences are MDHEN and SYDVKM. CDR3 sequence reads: CASSDRGRDYGYTF. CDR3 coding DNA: TGTGCCAGCAGTGACAGGGGGCGCGACTATGGCTACACCTTC.

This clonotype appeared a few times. The CDR3 DNA reads as TGTGCCACCAGTGATTTGGAGGGAGGGGATAGCAATCAGCCCCAGCATTTT. This translates into CATSDLEGGDSNQPQHF. The chain recombines TRBV24-1 with TRBJ1-5, with D tentatively TRBD1 (5 bases). The V end was cut by 0 bases, the J end by 0 bases, with 11 bases between. Germline assignment: CDR1 KGHDR and CDR2 SFDVKD. The CDR3 is 17 residues long.

The CDR3 region has the DNA TGCAGCGTTGGGGAGCTAGCGGGAGGGTTGGAGACCCAGTACTTC. Its translation: CSVGELAGGLETQYF. The gene calls are TRBV29-1 and TRBJ2-5; 12 bases map to TRBD2. The length of the CDR3 is 15 residues. V gave up 4 bases and J gave up 5 bases; unmatched junction bases: 8. Germline CDR1 reads SQVTM; CDR2 reads ANQGSEA.